This TCR beta chain comes out of a study of blood T cell repertoires in COVID-19. On the study more broadly: T cells, B-cell-depleted T cells, or PBMCs supplied cDNA or gDNA.

V lost 2 bases and J lost 0, with 11 bases in between. CDR1 and CDR2 (germline): WNHNN, SYGVQD (reference sequence). The CDR3 extends over 16 amino acids. Only in-frame clones appear in the TCRdb table, and some are missing; sequencing was by immunoSEQ multiplex PCR. The table records roughly 220,000 clones, around 87% of them present only once. This receptor was identified in a woman between 50 and 59 years old with COVID-19, enrolled during active disease. Sequenced sample: peripheral blood. This chain joins TRBV10-1 and TRBJ2-1; D possibly corresponds to TRBD1 (5 bases). CDR3 residues: CASSETGLSSYNEQFF. The CDR3 region has the DNA TGCGCCAGCAGTGAGACAGGCCTAAGCTCCTACAATGAGCAGTTCTTC.